Shown below are 24 T cell receptor beta chains from a single sample sequenced in a study of blood T cell repertoires in COVID-19 (dated by TCRdb to 2020 to 2021). Libraries were constructed by the immunoSEQ multiplex PCR assay. TCRdb carries this immuneACCESS record with in-frame sequences only. Its versions omit some clonotypes, under half of them owing to an unresolved V gene in the studies checked, with the rest unexplained. Present in this sample are about 180,000 clones, around 89% of which were seen just once. The ten largest clones take up about 1.9% of the sample. Specimen: peripheral blood. All receptors derive from a man aged 18 to 35 who had recovered from COVID-19.

The rearrangement uses TRBV6-5 and TRBJ1-6; 8 bases match TRBD1. The CDR3 consists of 15 residues. CDR1 and CDR2 (germline): MNHEY, SVGAGI. Germline trimming cut 6 bases from V and 10 bases from J; bases unmatched to any gene: 11. DNA of the CDR3: TGTGCCAGCAGCCTTCAACGGACAGGGCCATCACCCCTCCACTTT. Protein product: CASSLQRTGPSPLHF.

The chain couples TRBV29-1 to TRBJ2-1; D unresolved. This CDR3 region has 13 residues. Germline CDR1 reads SQVTM; CDR2 reads ANQGSEA. V lost 6 bases to trimming and J lost 4 bases, with 13 bases between them. CDR3 region: CSVRGIGYNEQFF. CDR3 DNA sequence: TGCAGCGTGCGCGGAATAGGTTACAATGAGCAGTTCTTC.

J is TRBJ2-2 and V is TRBV18; TRBD2 might be the D (5 bases). Per germline, CDR1 KGHSH and CDR2 LQKENI. The V end was cut by 6 bases, the J end by 5 bases, with 10 bases between. This CDR3 is 13 amino acids long. The CDR3: CASSQERTGELFF. For the CDR3, the DNA is TGTGCCAGCTCTCAAGAGCGGACCGGGGAGCTGTTTTTT.

The chain joins TRBV6-5 to TRBJ2-3; 7 bases map to TRBD1. The CDR3 totals 14 residues. In germline, CDR1 is MNHEY, CDR2 SVGAGI. V lost 6 bases to trimming and J lost 1 base; unmatched junction nucleotides: 4. In DNA form, the CDR3 reads TGTGCCAGCAGGCGGACAGGAGGCACAGATACGCAGTATTTT. This encodes CASRRTGGTDTQYF.

The chain uses TRBV29-1 and TRBJ1-2; 7 nucleotides agree with TRBD1. Per germline, CDR1 SQVTM and CDR2 ANQGSEA. Trimming cost V 6 bases and J 5 bases; bases outside gene matches: 15. The CDR3 contains 15 residues. The CDR3 sequence: CSVPKGTAMQYGYTF. The CDR3 DNA follows: TGCAGCGTGCCTAAAGGGACAGCTATGCAATATGGCTACACCTTC.

V usage is TRBV6-6 and J usage is TRBJ2-7, with 7 bases matching TRBD2. CDR1 and CDR2 from the germline V gene are MNHNY and SVGAGI (reference sequence). The CDR3 covers 15 residues. The ends lost 6 bases at V and 0 bases at J; junction bases unmatched: 8. CDR3 amino acids: CASSGLAGLSYEQYF. The CDR3 nucleotides read TGTGCCAGCAGCGGTTTAGCGGGCCTCTCCTACGAGCAGTACTTC.

This chain uses TRBV4-3 with TRBJ2-7; D might be TRBD2 (6 bases). CDR1 is LGHNA and CDR2 is YSLEER in the germline V gene. The length of the CDR3 is 15 residues. Between the trimmed V and J ends, which lost 0 bases and 5 bases, there was a span of 14 bases. The CDR3 DNA sequence: TGCGCCAGCAGCCAAGAACGGGAGAGGGCTAACGAGCAGTACTTC. As protein: CASSQERERANEQYF.

Here the CDR3 reads CASRVSWNSPLHF. The CDR3 region has the DNA TGTGCCAGCAGGGTGAGTTGGAATTCACCCCTCCACTTT. The J gene is TRBJ1-6, the V gene TRBV28; no reliable D call. CDR1 and CDR2 (germline): MDHEN, SYDVKM. V dropped 6 bases and J dropped 7 bases, with 10 bases sitting between them. The CDR3 runs 13 residues.

This clone was seen a single time. The chain has TRBV6-5 and TRBJ1-1; maybe TRBD1 (5 bases). The ends were cut back, 0 bases at V and 2 bases at J, with 13 bases in the middle. The germline CDR1 and CDR2 sequences are MNHEY and SVGAGI. There are 16 residues in the CDR3. The CDR3 protein is CASSYSNGHSNTEAFF. The CDR3 DNA sequence: TGTGCCAGCAGTTACTCGAATGGACATTCCAACACTGAAGCTTTCTTT.

The chain employs TRBV3-1 (or the pseudogene TRBV3-2) and TRBJ2-3; maybe TRBD1 (5 bases). CDR1 and CDR2 (germline): LGHDT, YNNKEL (reference sequence). The CDR3 has 16 amino acids. The V gene lost 2 bases and the J gene lost 3 bases, with 15 bases spanning the gap. The CDR3 here is CASSQYLQTVTDTQYF. The CDR3 coding sequence is TGTGCCAGCAGCCAATATCTTCAGACAGTGACAGATACGCAGTATTTT.

V gene TRBV24-1 combines with J gene TRBJ2-1, with TRBD2 matching over 8 bases. CDR3 length: 16 residues. Looked up from germline, CDR1 is KGHDR and CDR2 is SFDVKD. Losses at the gene ends were 3 bases for V and 4 bases for J; bases not matched to a gene: 7. The CDR3 reads CATSDLNGGGYNEQFF. CDR3 DNA: TGTGCCACCAGTGATCTCAACGGGGGGGGTTACAATGAGCAGTTCTTC.

This chain joins TRBV6-5 and TRBJ1-1; possible D gene TRBD1, 5 bases. With 2 bases removed from V and 5 bases from J, the gap between germline ends came to 15 bases. The CDR3 loop spans 15 amino acids. Germline CDR1 and CDR2: MNHEY and SVGAGI. Here the CDR3 reads CASSYGAGPMTEAFF. For the CDR3, the DNA is TGTGCCAGCAGTTACGGGGCAGGCCCTATGACTGAAGCTTTCTTT.

The chain recombines TRBV19 with TRBJ2-7; no definite D call. The V end was cut by 5 bases, the J end by 0 bases, with 11 bases between. Germline CDR1 is LNHDA and CDR2 is SQIVND (reference sequence). The CDR3 loop spans 14 amino acids. This CDR3 reads CASSALAPSYEQYF. The CDR3, as DNA: TGTGCCAGTAGTGCCCTGGCACCCTCCTACGAGCAGTACTTC.

The rearrangement uses TRBV7-8 and TRBJ2-7; D is uncertain. V dropped 5 bases and J dropped 6 bases, with 8 bases sitting between them. The CDR3 has 11 residues. Germline CDR1 and CDR2: SGHVS and FQNEAQ. DNA of the CDR3: TGTGCCAGCAGCCCCCAGGCCGAGCAGTACTTC. It translates to CASSPQAEQYF. Looking up the rest from reference TRBV7-8 and TRBJ2-7 gives the full variable domain: GAGVSQSPRYKVAKRGQDVALRCDPISGHVSLFWYQQALGQGPEFLTYFQNEAQLDKSGLPSDRFFAERPEGSVSTLKIQRTQQEDSAVYLCASSPQAEQYFGPGTRLTVT.

V and J are TRBV7-6 and TRBJ1-6, with D unresolved. V lost 1 base to trimming and J lost 6 bases, with 10 bases between them. The CDR3 contains 15 residues. Germline CDR1 is SGHVS and CDR2 is FNYEAQ. The CDR3, as DNA: TGTGCCAGCAGCTTAGACCAGGCCCTTAATTCACCCCTCCACTTT. Its protein is CASSLDQALNSPLHF.

A remark on this clone: Its ends do not fully match the called genes, so a read error is possible. In DNA form, the CDR3 reads TGTGCTAGCAGCTTTGGACAGGGGTCAGAGACCCAGTACTTC. This codes for CASSFGQGSETQYF. This chain links TRBV7-7 with TRBJ2-5, with 9 positions matching TRBD1. Germline loops: CDR1 SSHAT, CDR2 FNYEAQ (reference sequence). The CDR3 runs 14 residues.

The rearrangement uses TRBV6-1 and TRBJ1-3; the D gene is possibly TRBD1 (6 bases). Germline assignment: CDR1 MNHNS and CDR2 SASEGT. The V end was cut by 0 bases, the J end by 4 bases, with 25 bases between. The CDR3 has 20 residues. The CDR3, as DNA: TGTGCCAGCAGTGAAGCGACTGACACGGGACACTCCTTTGGAGGAAACACCATATATTTT. Encoded protein: CASSEATDTGHSFGGNTIYF.

DNA for the CDR3: TGCGCCAGCAGTGGAGGGGGCGCGGGTGAAAAACTGTTTTTT. This sequence encodes CASSGGGAGEKLFF. The rearrangement uses TRBV10-2 and TRBJ1-4, with 7 nucleotides matching TRBD1. This CDR3 is 14 amino acids long. Germline CDR1 reads WSHSY; CDR2 reads SAAADI. V was clipped by 4 bases and J by 7 bases; unmatched bases: 6.

V gene TRBV2 combines with J gene TRBJ1-5; no firm D call. Germline V lookup: CDR1 SNHLY, CDR2 FYNNEI. Trimming shortened V by 6 bases and J by 9 bases, and 15 bases separated the two germline ends. The CDR3 sequence is 13 residues long. The DNA for the CDR3 is TGTGCCAGCAGGGACTACAGATCGGGGCCCCAGCATTTT. Protein: CASRDYRSGPQHF.

The chain links TRBV6-5 to TRBJ2-1; 10 bases align to TRBD2. With V trimmed by 2 bases and J by 9 bases, 7 bases remained unmatched. Germline lookup yields CDR1 MNHEY and CDR2 SVGAGI. The CDR3 runs to 15 residues. The CDR3 bases are TGTGCCAGCAGTTACGGTAGCGGGAGGTCAAGTGAGCAGTTCTTC. Protein: CASSYGSGRSSEQFF.

The V gene is TRBV19, the J gene TRBJ1-1; D unclear. Germline-derived CDR1 and CDR2 are LNHDA and SQIVND (reference sequence). The V gene lost 4 bases and the J gene lost 5 bases, with 14 bases spanning the gap. This CDR3 comprises 14 residues. The chain's CDR3 is CASSTDGRETEAFF. The CDR3 bases are TGTGCCAGTAGTACGGACGGCCGGGAGACTGAAGCTTTCTTT.

This chain connects TRBV11-3 to TRBJ2-1, with 9 bases that match TRBD2. The CDR3 loop spans 16 amino acids. CDR1 is SGHNT and CDR2 is YENEEA in the germline V gene. V gave up 1 base and J gave up 8 bases; unmatched junction bases: 9. In nucleotides, the CDR3 is TGTGCCAGCAGCTTAGGAGTGCGGGAGGGCACCGATGAGCAGTTCTTC. Residues: CASSLGVREGTDEQFF.

The CDR3 protein is CASSLKQGYEQYF. The CDR3, as DNA: TGTGCCAGCAGTCTCAAACAGGGATACGAGCAGTACTTC. This rearrangement joins TRBV12-3 or TRBV12-4 to TRBJ2-7; D perhaps matches TRBD1 (6 bases). CDR3 length: 13 residues. Trimming shortened V by 5 bases and J by 4 bases, and 12 bases separated the two germline ends.

V gene TRBV7-3 combines with J gene TRBJ2-2, with a possible D match to TRBD1 (5 bases). V lost 4 bases and J lost 9, with 6 bases in between. Germline values: CDR1 SGHTA, CDR2 FQGTGA. The CDR3 is 11 residues long. Here the CDR3 DNA reads TGTGCCAGCAGCTCAGGGAGGGAGCTGTTTTTT. Translating it yields CASSSGRELFF.